This T cell receptor (beta chain) was captured by sequencing in a study of metastatic and nonmetastatic thyroid tumors. Looking at the study overall: A comparison of repertoires was made across blood and tumor or nodule tissue from malignant and benign thyroid patients.

The germline V gene has CDR1 SGHVS and CDR2 FQNEAQ. The CDR3 has 17 residues. V trimming: 5 bases; J trimming: 0 bases; junction bases outside the gene matches: 12. There are many counts of this clone. Nobody among the patients had been given any treatment before thyroid surgery. In the authors' workflow: Building a distant-metastasis classifier for papillary thyroid cancer drew on CDR3 differences across clinicopathological groups. Using MiXCR, TCRdb re-called clones from the PCR reads. Here the V and J calls rest on TCRdb's processing, not on the authors' analysis. This sample yields 22,000 or so clones, of which approximately 11% are seen a single time; 25% to 35% belongs to the top ten.

The sequence was obtained from a female donor with papillary thyroid cancer or a benign thyroid nodule (not recorded which). Some clones in this sample may be carry-over from other donors' samples. The sequencing sample was made of blood. The rearrangement joins TRBV7-8 to TRBJ1-1; 7 positions match TRBD1. This CDR3 is CASSPRTGPHMNTEAFF. As DNA, the CDR3 is TGTGCCAGCAGCCCGAGGACAGGTCCTCATATGAACACTGAAGCTTTCTTT.